This T cell receptor beta chain was recovered during a study of beta chain features in type 1 diabetes. Sequenced material consisted of expressed TCRB transcripts (all of the isolated RNA was reverse transcribed). Each sample of naive, central memory or regulatory T cells had, on average, about 3.57 million reads. TCRdb's copy holds only in-frame clones and misses some; the assay was immunoSEQ multiplex PCR. The sample has 300,000 to 400,000 clones; roughly 13% are singletons. Whole-study results and caveats: Whether TCRB rearrangement is influenced by HLA type went unresolved here. Short templates might get an advantage during PCR, and this would be equal in patients and controls. TCRB CDR3s from Type 1 diabetes patients were moderately but significantly shorter in all four CD4+ subsets. Compared with healthy donors, patients appeared to share more similar naive, central memory and regulatory TCRB repertoires.

In this sample, this clone turned up a few times. Its antigen remains unidentified. The V and J ends lost 3 bases and 10 bases respectively, with 10 bases between them. This CDR3 is 12 amino acids long. CDR1 is LNHDA and CDR2 is SQIVND in the germline V gene (reference sequence). This TCR was sampled from a woman under 30 with type 1 diabetes. The sequenced sample consisted of naive CD4+ T cells from blood. The gene calls are TRBV19 and TRBJ1-3; D call uncertain. The DNA for the CDR3 is TGTGCCAGTAGTATCTACGGGAAGACCATATATTTT. It specifies CASSIYGKTIYF. The entire variable domain, with the rest obtained from reference TRBV19 and TRBJ1-3, is as follows: DGGITQSPKYLFRKEGQNVTLSCEQNLNHDAMYWYRQDPGQGLRLIYYSQIVNDFQKGDIAEGYSVSREKKESFPLTVTSAQKNPTAFYLCASSIYGKTIYFGEGSWLTVV.